The rows below give T cell receptor beta chains drawn from one sample of a study of T-cell memory formation after mild COVID-19. TCRdb independently ran MiXCR on the 5' RACE reads; one entry per CDR3 protein. This sample carries more than 350,000 distinct CDR3 sequences, 16% of them seen once, and the ten largest clones take 20% to 25%. Sequencing was carried out using PBMCs or a T cell subset sorted from them (not recorded which). The receptors originated from a man younger than 35 who had mild COVID-19 (a few samples of this study predate the infection). Cell type and time point are not known. The CDR3 runs from the conserved cysteine through the conserved F or W. A D gene is named only where the DNA matches it firmly. Size is omitted from some rows. Given values are once, few, many or a class for expanded clones.

J gene	D gene	clone size	V gene	CDR3 protein	CDR3 DNA
TRBJ2-1	TRBD1	NA	TRBV5-1	CASSLGIGGHNEQFF	TGCGCCAGCAGCTTGGGGATAGGGGGCCACAATGAGCAGTTCTTC
TRBJ2-1	TRBD2	few	TRBV30	CAWSLAGAGNEQFF	TGTGCCTGGAGCCTAGCGGGGGCCGGGAATGAGCAGTTCTTC
TRBJ2-7	TRBD1	NA	TRBV18	CASSPRQDRGDEQYF	TGTGCCAGCTCACCACGTCAGGACAGGGGCGACGAGCAGTACTTC
TRBJ1-1	NA	few	TRBV6-5	CASSAGGSTEAFF	TGTGCCAGCAGTGCCGGGGGGTCCACTGAAGCTTTCTTT
TRBJ2-7	TRBD2	NA	TRBV7-2	CASSSRLANEQYF	TGTGCCAGCAGCTCCCGACTAGCCAACGAGCAGTACTTC
TRBJ1-2	NA	NA	TRBV7-3	CASSLGGASGYTF	TGTGCCAGCAGTTTAGGAGGAGCTAGTGGCTACACCTTC
TRBJ1-1	NA	many	TRBV9	CASSVDFSGFDRAFF	TGTGCCAGCAGCGTAGATTTTTCGGGCTTTGATCGGGCTTTCTTT
TRBJ2-1	NA	few	TRBV5-4	CASSPGPGPYNEQFF	TGTGCCAGCAGCCCTGGTCCCGGCCCGTACAATGAGCAGTTCTTC
TRBJ1-2	TRBD1	NA	TRBV24-1	CATSETGGIGYTF	TGTGCCACCAGTGAAACAGGGGGCATTGGCTACACCTTC
TRBJ1-2	TRBD1	few	TRBV2	CASESPPIRGGSGYTF	TGTGCCAGCGAATCCCCTCCCATCAGAGGGGGCAGCGGCTACACCTTC
TRBJ2-2	TRBD1	few	TRBV24-1	CATSDHENRGETGELFF	TGTGCCACCAGTGACCACGAGAACAGGGGTGAAACCGGGGAGCTGTTTTTT
TRBJ1-4	NA	NA	TRBV7-7	CASSLSSGLNEKLFF	TGTGCTAGCAGCTTATCTTCGGGGTTAAATGAAAAACTGTTTTTT
TRBJ1-5	NA	NA	TRBV15	CATNRGSGGSNQPQHF	TGTGCCACCAACCGGGGATCCGGGGGGAGCAATCAGCCCCAGCATTTT
TRBJ2-3	TRBD2	few	TRBV5-1	CASSLGTSGVADTQYF	TGCGCCAGCAGCTTGGGAACTAGCGGGGTTGCAGATACGCAGTATTTT
TRBJ1-1	NA	few	TRBV7-9	CASTLGTTEAFF	TGTGCCAGCACCCTCGGGACAACTGAAGCTTTCTTT
TRBJ2-3	NA	NA	TRBV4-2	CASGTSGGSDTQYF	TGTGCCAGCGGGACATCAGGTGGTTCAGATACGCAGTATTTT
TRBJ2-5	NA	few	TRBV7-2	CASSLASYQETQYF	TGTGCCAGCAGCTTAGCCTCCTACCAAGAGACCCAGTACTTC
TRBJ2-3	NA	few	TRBV6-2/TRBV6-3	CASAPGSTDTQYF	TGTGCCAGCGCCCCCGGGAGCACAGATACGCAGTATTTT
TRBJ2-6	TRBD1	few	TRBV20-1	CSAKGQSGANVLTF	TGCAGTGCTAAGGGACAGTCCGGGGCCAACGTCCTGACTTTC
TRBJ1-3	NA	few	TRBV6-5	CASSYLPTSSGNTIYF	TGTGCCAGCAGTTACCTTCCGACAAGCTCTGGAAACACCATATATTTT
TRBJ2-2	NA	NA	TRBV4-1	CASSQLPNTGELFF	TGCGCCAGCAGCCAATTACCGAACACCGGGGAGCTGTTTTTT
TRBJ1-2	NA	NA	TRBV6-2/TRBV6-3	CASSYLPDSYGYTF	TGTGCCAGCAGTTACTTGCCGGACAGCTATGGCTACACCTTC
TRBJ2-5	NA	many	TRBV15	CATSSRRGQETQYF	TGTGCCACCAGCAGTCGTAGGGGCCAAGAGACCCAGTACTTC
TRBJ1-1	NA	NA	TRBV20-1	CSASLIVGGMTEAFF	TGCAGTGCTAGTTTAATAGTAGGAGGGATGACTGAAGCTTTCTTT
TRBJ2-2	NA	NA	TRBV5-1	CASSQGLNTGELFF	TGCGCCAGCAGCCAAGGACTTAACACCGGGGAGCTGTTTTTT
TRBJ2-7	TRBD2	NA	TRBV27	CASSWTAGDSYEQYF	TGTGCCAGCAGTTGGACAGCGGGGGACTCCTACGAGCAGTACTTC
TRBJ2-3	TRBD2	few	TRBV6-1	CASRSGGARGATDTQYF	TGTGCCAGCAGGAGCGGGGGGGCCCGAGGGGCCACAGATACGCAGTATTTT
TRBJ1-4	NA	NA	TRBV4-3	CASSQSRGGADREKLFF	TGCGCCAGCAGCCAAAGCCGAGGGGGGGCCGATAGAGAAAAACTGTTTTTT
TRBJ2-2	NA	few	TRBV11-2	CASGSSKRNTGELFF	TGTGCCAGCGGCTCTTCTAAGCGGAACACCGGGGAGCTGTTTTTT
TRBJ1-5	TRBD1	few	TRBV20-1	CSADGQGNQPQHF	TGCAGTGCGGATGGACAGGGGAATCAGCCCCAGCATTTT
TRBJ1-1	NA	NA	TRBV10-3	CAISHSGTVEAFF	TGTGCCATCAGTCACTCCGGGACGGTTGAAGCTTTCTTT
TRBJ1-4	TRBD1	few	TRBV12-3/TRBV12-4	CASSKRTGGNEKLFF	TGTGCCAGCAGTAAACGGACAGGGGGAAATGAAAAACTGTTTTTT
TRBJ2-5	TRBD2	NA	TRBV20-1	CSARVGGGGQETQYF	TGCAGTGCTAGAGTTGGCGGGGGGGGCCAAGAGACCCAGTACTTC
TRBJ1-5	NA	NA	TRBV6-6	CASSPFGSGNQPQHF	TGTGCCAGCAGCCCCTTTGGATCGGGCAATCAGCCCCAGCATTTT
TRBJ1-2	NA	NA	TRBV5-1	CASSLSSGSLYGTYGYTF	TGCGCCAGCTCGTTATCGTCGGGCAGCCTTTATGGGACCTATGGCTACACCTTC
TRBJ2-3	NA	few	TRBV12-3/TRBV12-4	CASRGAVGTDTQYF	TGTGCCAGCAGGGGGGCAGTGGGCACAGATACGCAGTATTTT
TRBJ2-5	TRBD2	once	TRBV4-1	CASSPSGGQHGGETQYF	TGCGCCAGCAGCCCTAGCGGGGGGCAACACGGGGGAGAGACCCAGTACTTC
TRBJ1-2	TRBD1	few	TRBV12-3/TRBV12-4	CASSQTGTNYGYTF	TGTGCCAGCAGCCAGACAGGGACTAACTATGGCTACACCTTC
TRBJ2-6	NA	few	TRBV7-9	CASSPRAGANVLTF	TGTGCCAGCAGCCCACGGGCTGGGGCCAACGTCCTGACTTTC
TRBJ2-2	TRBD1	few	TRBV7-9	CASSSTGSVPGELFF	TGTGCCAGCAGCTCGACAGGGAGTGTCCCCGGGGAGCTGTTTTTT
TRBJ2-5	NA	NA	TRBV6-1	CASSGTDPIVGQETQYF	TGTGCCAGCAGTGGGACTGATCCCATCGTAGGCCAAGAGACCCAGTACTTC
TRBJ1-2	NA	NA	TRBV4-1	CASRQDGNYGYTF	TGCGCCAGCAGACAAGATGGAAACTATGGCTACACCTTC